The 32 T cell receptor beta chains in this list originate from one sample, sequenced in a study of Ad26.COV2.S vaccination and SARS-CoV-2 variants. The treatment here: roughly 19 received Ad26.COV2.S at low or high dose, single or two shots; about 5 received placebo; per-sample allocation not given. The samples were gathered on day 63 after the first injection of vaccine or placebo. Data came from immunoSEQ multiplex PCR; TCRdb stores just in-frame clones and leaves some out. The sample contains about 680,000 clones, more than 80% of which appear only once. The starting material was peripheral blood, obtained in a trial of Ad26.COV2.S vaccine versus placebo. The receptor source for this set is a person between 18 and 65 years old who received the Ad26.COV2.S COVID-19 vaccine or a placebo.

This rearrangement joins TRBV12-3 or TRBV12-4 to TRBJ2-7; tentative D call: TRBD2 (6 bases). This CDR3 comprises 12 residues. Trimming removed 5 bases from V and 6 bases from J, with 11 bases in between. The CDR3 loop reads CASSVTSREQYF. The CDR3 DNA sequence: TGTGCCAGCAGTGTGACTAGTCGCGAGCAGTACTTC.

This chain joins TRBV14 and TRBJ2-1; perhaps TRBD2 as D (6 bases). Trimming took 0 bases from V and 0 from J, leaving 9 bases between them. This CDR3 spans 16 amino acids. The germline V gene has CDR1 SGHDN and CDR2 FVKESK. In nucleotides, the CDR3 is TGTGCCAGCAGCCAAGATCCGGGGGTCTCCTACAATGAGCAGTTCTTC. This encodes CASSQDPGVSYNEQFF.

This clone was counted once. The chain has TRBV11-3 and TRBJ2-1; no clear D. Germline V gives CDR1 SGHNT, CDR2 YENEEA. Trimming left V 6 bases short and J 8 bases short, with 11 bases between. This CDR3 comprises 12 residues. CDR3 nucleotides: TGTGCCAGCAGTTCAACCCCCGATGAGCAGTTCTTC. As protein: CASSSTPDEQFF.

This chain links TRBV18 with TRBJ2-3; 7 nucleotides agree with TRBD2. This CDR3 has 14 amino acids. Germline V gene lookup returns CDR1 KGHSH and CDR2 LQKENI. Trimming removed 3 bases from V and 4 bases from J; junction bases left unmatched: 4. The CDR3 region has the DNA TGTGCCAGCTCACCCACTCGGGGGGCAGATACGCAGTATTTT. Its translation is CASSPTRGADTQYF. Full variable domain (missing parts from reference TRBV18 and TRBJ2-3): NAGVMQNPRHLVRRRGQEARLRCSPMKGHSHVYWYRQLPEEGLKFMVYLQKENIIDESGMPKERFSAEFPKEGPSILRIQQVVRGDSAAYFCASSPTRGADTQYFGPGTRLTVL.

V usage is TRBV7-9 and J usage is TRBJ2-7; tentatively, D is TRBD2 (5 bases). The CDR3 consists of 12 residues. Per germline, CDR1 SEHNR and CDR2 FQNEAQ (reference sequence). The V end was cut by 8 bases, the J end by 3 bases, with 11 bases between. CDR3 protein: CASEGSIYEQYF. The CDR3 DNA sequence: TGTGCCAGCGAGGGTTCGATCTACGAGCAGTACTTC.

V usage is TRBV19 and J usage is TRBJ2-2, with 9 bases fitting TRBD2. CDR3 size: 19 residues. The V gene's germline CDR1 is LNHDA and CDR2 SQIVND (reference sequence). With 6 bases clipped from V and 0 bases from J, the junction kept 14 bases outside the gene matches. This CDR3 is CASSGRLGTSTSNTGELFF. DNA for the CDR3: TGTGCCAGTAGCGGCCGCCTAGGGACTAGCACCTCGAACACCGGGGAGCTGTTTTTT. Variable domain in full (rest from reference TRBV19 and TRBJ2-2): DGGITQSPKYLFRKEGQNVTLSCEQNLNHDAMYWYRQDPGQGLRLIYYSQIVNDFQKGDIAEGYSVSREKKESFPLTVTSAQKNPTAFYLCASSGRLGTSTSNTGELFFGEGSRLTVL.

The chain carries TRBV14 and TRBJ1-1; D not certain. The V gene lost 2 bases and the J gene lost 5 bases, with 9 bases spanning the gap. Germline assignment: CDR1 SGHDN and CDR2 FVKESK. The CDR3 runs to 13 residues. CDR3 DNA sequence: TGTGCCAGCAGCCAAAGCAGGAGGACTGAAGCTTTCTTT. Its translation: CASSQSRRTEAFF.

On this clone: Other DNA sequences in this specimen translate into the identical CDR3. V is TRBV30 and J is TRBJ2-7; D is unresolved. V lost 0 bases and J 0 bases, leaving 3 bases between the germline ends. CDR1 and CDR2 from the germline V gene are GTSNPN and SVGIG (reference sequence). The CDR3 is 12 residues long. The CDR3: CAWSVSSYEQYF. In DNA, the CDR3 is TGTGCCTGGAGTGTATCCTCCTACGAGCAGTACTTC.

This chain uses TRBV29-1 with TRBJ1-1, with a weak D call TRBD1 (6 bases). The CDR3 extends over 13 amino acids. Germline V CDR1 and CDR2: SQVTM, ANQGSEA. V lost 5 bases, J lost 4 bases, and 14 bases lay in between. The CDR3 region is CSVYRVSGTEAFF. In DNA form, the CDR3 reads TGCAGCGTTTACAGGGTCTCTGGCACTGAAGCTTTCTTT.

In this sample, this clone turned up once. The rearrangement joins TRBV19 to TRBJ1-2, with a tentative D call TRBD1 (6 bases). Between the trimmed V and J ends, which lost 5 bases and 3 bases, there was a span of 10 bases. Germline-derived CDR1 and CDR2 are LNHDA and SQIVND (reference sequence). This CDR3 comprises 13 residues. The CDR3 DNA reads TGTGCCAGTAGTGGGGCAGGGGACTATGGCTACACCTTC. This gives the protein CASSGAGDYGYTF.

This chain links TRBV5-1 with TRBJ1-5, with unresolved D. Germline V gene data show CDR1 as SGHRS and CDR2 as YFSETQ. This CDR3 region has 15 residues. Trimming left V 0 bases short and J 0 bases short, with 7 bases between. The CDR3 here is CASSLDGNSNQPQHF. CDR3 bases: TGCGCCAGCAGCTTGGACGGGAATAGCAATCAGCCCCAGCATTTT.

This chain joins TRBV6-2 or TRBV6-3 and TRBJ2-7; tentative D call: TRBD2 (7 bases). The CDR3 has 15 residues. Germline assignment: CDR1 MNHEY and CDR2 SVGEGT. The germline V and J ends were trimmed by 2 bases and 0 bases, with 11 bases remaining between them. The CDR3 sequence is CASSYVAGASYEQYF. For the CDR3, the DNA is TGTGCCAGCAGTTACGTGGCGGGGGCCTCCTACGAGCAGTACTTC.

This chain links TRBV4-1 with TRBJ1-2; TRBD1 matches 9 bases. The length of the CDR3 is 15 residues. Per germline, CDR1 MGHRA and CDR2 YSYEKL. V gave up 1 base and J gave up 8 bases; unmatched junction bases: 8. This CDR3 is CASSQGQGEVGGYTF. The CDR3 bases are TGCGCCAGCAGCCAAGGACAGGGGGAGGTTGGCGGCTACACCTTC.

Regarding this clone: Different DNA sequences within this sample yield the same CDR3. The chain has TRBV19 and TRBJ2-7, with unresolved D. V lost 0 bases and J lost 2, with 8 bases in between. CDR3 length equals 14 residues. Germline assignment: CDR1 LNHDA and CDR2 SQIVND (reference sequence). CDR3 sequence reads: CASSIDSATYEQYF. The CDR3 DNA follows: TGTGCCAGTAGTATAGACAGTGCAACCTACGAGCAGTACTTC.

This CDR3 is CAWSTQGNQPQHF. In DNA, the CDR3 is TGTGCCTGGAGTACACAGGGGAATCAGCCCCAGCATTTT. The chain is built from TRBV30 and TRBJ1-5; TRBD1 matches at 7 bases. The J segment lost 4 bases and the V segment lost 2 bases, leaving 2 bases of the junction unmatched. The CDR3 totals 13 residues. Germline V lookup: CDR1 GTSNPN, CDR2 SVGIG (reference sequence).

The V and J genes are TRBV12-5 and TRBJ2-1; D is possibly TRBD1 or TRBD2 (5 bases each). CDR3 length equals 17 residues. The germline V gene has CDR1 LGHNT and CDR2 FRNRAP. With 0 bases removed from V and 6 bases from J, the gap between germline ends came to 18 bases. CDR3 protein: CASGLVSGTGWGNEQFF. The CDR3 region has the DNA TGTGCTAGTGGTTTGGTATCTGGGACGGGTTGGGGCAATGAGCAGTTCTTC.

This chain connects TRBV19 to TRBJ1-4; unclear D gene. The CDR3 spans 13 residues. Germline V CDR1 and CDR2: LNHDA, SQIVND (reference sequence). Trimming pared 8 bases from V and 0 bases from J, leaving 7 bases between. CDR3 bases: TGTGCCAGTGGTGGACCAACTAATGAAAAACTGTTTTTT. As protein: CASGGPTNEKLFF.

The chain combines TRBV4-3 with TRBJ2-7; D gene uncertain. The CDR3 spans 15 residues. The V end lost 0 bases, the J end lost 3 bases, and 12 bases lay between the germline ends. Germline V gives CDR1 LGHNA, CDR2 YSLEER. The CDR3: CASSQEEHPVYEQYF. The CDR3 DNA is TGCGCCAGCAGCCAAGAGGAACACCCCGTCTACGAGCAGTACTTC.

This clone showed up just once. The genes are TRBV6-5 and TRBJ1-6, with no clear D. Germline V gene sequence: CDR1 MNHEY, CDR2 SVGAGI. V was cut by 3 bases and J by 7 bases, with 10 bases left in between. The CDR3 totals 14 residues. The CDR3 nucleotides are TGTGCCAGCAGTTATGGGCAGGCGAATTCACCCCTCCACTTT. The encoded protein is CASSYGQANSPLHF.

This chain's CDR3 is CAWSDGPNFNQPQHF. CDR3 coding DNA: TGTGCCTGGAGTGATGGGCCTAACTTTAATCAGCCCCAGCATTTT. This chain links TRBV30 with TRBJ1-5; D gene ambiguous. With 1 base removed from V and 4 bases from J, the gap between germline ends came to 14 bases. The CDR3 has 15 amino acids. Germline loops: CDR1 GTSNPN, CDR2 SVGIG (reference sequence).

The chain has TRBV18 and TRBJ1-2; 7 bases map to TRBD1. This CDR3 comprises 12 residues. The V and J ends lost 3 bases and 10 bases, in that order; junction bases with no gene match: 5. The germline V gene has CDR1 KGHSH and CDR2 LQKENI. In DNA, the CDR3 is TGTGCCAGCTCACCTGCTGACAGGGTCTACACCTTC. Residues: CASSPADRVYTF.

The chain employs TRBV6-1 and TRBJ2-1; tentative D call: TRBD1 (6 bases). The ends were cut back, 2 bases at V and 1 base at J, with 12 bases in the middle. In germline, CDR1 is MNHNS, CDR2 SASEGT. The CDR3 extends over 16 amino acids. DNA for the CDR3: TGTGCCAGCAGTGAATGGGCAGGGGAATCCTACAATGAGCAGTTCTTC. Residues: CASSEWAGESYNEQFF.

The chain recombines TRBV19 with TRBJ2-7; D remains ambiguous. V was cut by 3 bases and J by 3 bases, with 6 bases left in between. Germline V lookup: CDR1 LNHDA, CDR2 SQIVND (reference sequence). CDR3 length equals 12 residues. The CDR3, as DNA: TGTGCCAGTAGTATCAACTTCTACGAGCAGTACTTC. Translated, it gives CASSINFYEQYF.

The gene calls are TRBV29-1 and TRBJ2-5; TRBD2 might be the D (6 bases). The CDR3 is 13 residues long. Germline-derived CDR1 and CDR2 are SQVTM and ANQGSEA. V lost 6 bases, J lost 1 base, and 12 bases lay in between. The CDR3 DNA follows: TGCAGCGTGGAGGGTCGGACCCAAGAGACCCAGTACTTC. Protein product: CSVEGRTQETQYF.

The chain uses TRBV5-1 and TRBJ2-5; 8 bases agree with TRBD1. The CDR3 is 15 amino acids. The germline CDR1 and CDR2 sequences are SGHRS and YFSETQ. Trimming at V came to 4 bases and at J to 1 base, leaving 6 bases not matched to a gene. Here the CDR3 DNA reads TGCGCCAGCAGCACACCAGGGACAGGCCAAGAGACCCAGTACTTC. Translation gives CASSTPGTGQETQYF.

This chain connects TRBV7-2 to TRBJ2-5, with D hard to call. Germline values: CDR1 SGHTA, CDR2 FQGNSA. The CDR3 sequence is 11 residues long. V lost 3 bases and J 3 bases, leaving 2 bases between the germline ends. This CDR3 reads CASSFKETQYF. CDR3 coding DNA: TGTGCCAGCAGCTTCAAAGAGACCCAGTACTTC. Full variable domain (rest looked up from reference TRBV7-2 and TRBJ2-5): GAGVSQSPSNKVTEKGKDVELRCDPISGHTALYWYRQSLGQGLEFLIYFQGNSAPDKSGLPSDRFSAERTGGSVSTLTIQRTQQEDSAVYLCASSFKETQYFGPGTRLLVL.

About this clone itself: Other DNA sequences of this sample code for an identical CDR3. The rearrangement uses TRBV3-1 (or the pseudogene TRBV3-2) and TRBJ2-3; D is perhaps TRBD2 (6 bases). V was shortened by 1 base and J by 1 base, with 6 bases between the two germline ends. The V gene's germline CDR1 is LGHDT and CDR2 YNNKEL (reference sequence). This CDR3 is 14 amino acids long. CDR3 DNA sequence: TGTGCCAGCAGCCAAGGGGGGGGCACAGATACGCAGTATTTT. Its protein product is CASSQGGGTDTQYF.

This clone was detected only once. The gene calls are TRBV20-1 and TRBJ1-1; D unresolved. The CDR3 is 11 amino acids. The V end was cut by 6 bases, the J end by 0 bases, with 5 bases between. Germline V CDR1 and CDR2: DFQATT, SNEGSKA (reference sequence). CDR3 bases: TGCAGTGCACCTATGAACACTGAAGCTTTCTTT. It encodes CSAPMNTEAFF.

The CDR3 here is CASSPDSGGATGELFF. In DNA, the CDR3 is TGCGCCAGCAGCCCGGATAGCGGGGGGGCCACCGGGGAGCTGTTTTTT. The J gene is TRBJ2-2, the V gene TRBV4-3; 11 nucleotides agree with TRBD2. CDR3 length: 16 residues. Germline CDR1 LGHNA, CDR2 YSLEER. Losses at the gene ends were 4 bases for V and 4 bases for J; bases not matched to a gene: 5.

This chain connects TRBV30 to TRBJ1-1; D gene ambiguous. Germline lookup yields CDR1 GTSNPN and CDR2 SVGIG (reference sequence). This CDR3 spans 12 amino acids. Trimming removed 4 bases from V and 6 bases from J, with 12 bases in between. The CDR3 DNA sequence: TGTGCCTGGACCCGGGGAGGCCCTGAAGCTTTCTTT. It codes for CAWTRGGPEAFF. Based on the CDR3 plus reference TRBV30 and TRBJ1-1, the full variable domain is SQTIHQWPATLVQPVGSPLSLECTVEGTSNPNLYWYRQAAGRGLQLLFYSVGIGQISSEVPQNLSASRPQDRQFILSSKKLLLSDSGFYLCAWTRGGPEAFFGQGTRLTVV.

The rearrangement joins TRBV11-2 to TRBJ2-3; 8 positions match TRBD2. This CDR3 has 14 residues. J gave up 4 bases and V 4 bases, and 4 bases lay outside the gene matches. Germline loops: CDR1 SGHAT, CDR2 FQNNGV. For the CDR3, the DNA is TGTGCCAGCAGCTCGTTAGCGGGACCAGATACGCAGTATTTT. Translation: CASSSLAGPDTQYF.

The rearrangement links TRBV18 to TRBJ2-7, with D unclear. Germline V CDR1 and CDR2: KGHSH, LQKENI. V lost 3 bases and J 6 bases, leaving 21 bases between the germline ends. The CDR3 is 16 residues long. CDR3 protein: CASSPLRPALTSEQYF. CDR3 DNA: TGTGCCAGCTCACCCCTCAGACCGGCACTAACATCCGAGCAGTACTTC.